This T cell receptor beta chain appears in the sequencing data of a study of shared clonotypes between healthy human individuals. CDR1 and CDR2 from the germline V gene are SGHRS and YFSETQ. This CDR3 contains 19 residues. The trim removed 4 bases at V and 0 bases at J, leaving 14 bases unmatched. Several immunoSEQ plates received, in even portions, the genomic DNA of each subset. Generated by immunoSEQ multiplex PCR, the TCRdb table keeps only in-frame clones and is missing some. The sample lists approximately 1,500,000 clones; 98% were seen once. This clone came up once. The source material was naive CD4+ T cells sorted from blood. The sample's subset: CD45RA+ positively selected. The chain uses TRBV5-1 and TRBJ2-2; 8 positions match TRBD1. The receptor was isolated from a man aged 25-45 years in good health. The CDR3 sequence: CASSRDRRLSTSNTGELFF. The CDR3, as DNA: TGCGCCAGCAGCCGGGACAGGAGACTTTCCACCTCGAACACCGGGGAGCTGTTTTTT.